This TCR beta chain was sequenced during a study of long-term antiretroviral therapy in people with HIV (dated by TCRdb to the early 2020s). A note on the overall study: The earliest samples were collected roughly a decade before the 2015 WHO recommendation for immediate ART, at a time when ART was usually postponed until CD4 counts fell. This retrospective serial study examined whether starting ART and sustained HIV suppression were associated with changes in the composition and diversity of the TRB repertoire in peripheral blood. A total of 192 cryopreserved PBMC samples came from roughly 30 adults with confirmed HIV infection and were collected serially over a mean of roughly 6 years (range 1-12). No cross-contamination during QIAcube processing turned up in test extractions that ran a monoclonal T-cell line alongside 25 to 35 polyclonal samples. About 35% of the 30 participants with HIV were female.

The immunoSEQ hsTCRB v3.0 assay was used at survey level resolution to sequence the TRB variable region. A depth of roughly 35,000-50,000 T-cell genomes per sample was targeted for TRB sequencing. TRB libraries were pooled and sequenced on an Illumina MiSeq using a v3 150-cycle kit. For the original study's pipeline: Analysis of repertoires was carried out in R inside a reproducible Nextflow workflow spanning QC, data transformation and analysis. LymphoSeq2, an R package for exploring AIRR-Seq data, was used to implement custom analyses. After excluding several samples that yielded fewer than 5000 total TRB sequences, roughly 190 HIV repertoires remained for analysis. Of the roughly 190 retained HIV repertoires, under 65 were collected before and more than 120 after ART initiation. Each repertoire was downsampled to 5000 TRB nucleotide sequences, and summary statistics were averaged across 100 downsampling iterations. TRB sequences were retained for analysis only if CDR3 regions of at least seven amino acids were present. Diversity was assessed using a clonality score derived from Shannon entropy and using the Gini coefficient. In repertoire networks, the top 5000 CDR3 amino acid sequences were linked whenever an edit distance of one separated two sequences. For TRB CDR3 amino acid sequences, GLIPH2 was used to predict antigen specificity groups and MHC restriction. Known CMV, EBV, HIV or tissue antigen associations were flagged by matching CDR3 amino acid sequences against VDJdb and McPAS-TCR. Pre-ART, post-ART and control groups were compared with Wilcoxon signed-rank tests and Holm-Bonferroni correction. The table comes from immuneACCESS by way of TCRdb, which keeps in-frame sequences with V and J called. Part of the clones is missing from these tables; in studies checked, under half for an unresolved V gene and the rest for unknown reasons. Clone size and the V and J calls come from that table; the DNA yielded D and trimming. Here the sample has roughly 40,000 clones; approximately 85% occur a single time. The ten biggest clones cover about 6% of the sample.

Broad study findings and their caveats: Owing to limited PBMC availability, only the TCR beta chain was sequenced, without alpha chain pairing. A significant increase in TRB diversity was found to be associated with ART initiation, although TRB diversity was observed to remain significantly below that of transplant donor controls even after long-term ART. Expanded TRB clones identified before ART initiation dominated the repertoire across all time points, though the dominance fluctuated and decreased in many PLHIV after ART. Narrower CDR3 length ranges were observed in HIV repertoires than in controls, and an antigen-experienced repertoire with only a slight naive shift after ART was suggested by the network structure. Because pre-ART samples had limited cell numbers, unsorted PBMC were profiled rather than sorted CD4+ and CD8+ T cells. Samples dated from the mid-2000s to the late 2010s, and the ART regimens used may be less effective than current ones. Inferences about post-ART repertoire changes are limited because no data were available on ART adherence, viral resistance or therapy changes.

Reading from cysteine to phenylalanine, the CDR3 counts 16 amino acids. The entry retains the CDR3 DNA only, 48 bases that are in frame from base 1. V has 6 bases trimmed and J has 4 bases trimmed; junction bases matching no gene number 7. The germline V gene encodes CDR1 MNHNY and CDR2 SVGAGI (reference sequence). To be included, a participant needed at least one PBMC sample from before ART initiation plus at least two post-ART samples. Treatment was received in the United States of America by all participants with HIV. Cryopreserved samples of about 0.9-11 million PBMC were thawed and washed before DNA extraction. At the time of the earliest PBMC sample for each participant with HIV, ages ranged from about 20 to 54 years. PBMC samples from each participant spanned 1-4 timepoints before ART initiation and 2-8 timepoints after ART initiation, with a median of 7 samples. For every participant, serial HIV viral load, CD4+ T-cell count, ART history and demographic data were obtained. A Qiagen kit on a QIAcube was used to extract genomic DNA from unsorted PBMC, with samples processed in batches of 12.

As concerns this clone: Its antigen remains unidentified. No qualities accompany the bases; no much larger clone lies one base away.

The rearranged segments are TRBV6-6 and TRBJ2-2, with 11 bases in between that match TRBD2. The receptor's source is a woman aged 50 to 65 with HIV. Sequences were derived from unsorted PBMCs, sampled 3.1 years after starting antiretroviral therapy. The sequenced DNA is TGTGCCAGCAGCCTTAGCGGGGGGGCCGTCACCGGGGAGCTGTTTTTT. It translates to CASSLSGGAVTGELFF.